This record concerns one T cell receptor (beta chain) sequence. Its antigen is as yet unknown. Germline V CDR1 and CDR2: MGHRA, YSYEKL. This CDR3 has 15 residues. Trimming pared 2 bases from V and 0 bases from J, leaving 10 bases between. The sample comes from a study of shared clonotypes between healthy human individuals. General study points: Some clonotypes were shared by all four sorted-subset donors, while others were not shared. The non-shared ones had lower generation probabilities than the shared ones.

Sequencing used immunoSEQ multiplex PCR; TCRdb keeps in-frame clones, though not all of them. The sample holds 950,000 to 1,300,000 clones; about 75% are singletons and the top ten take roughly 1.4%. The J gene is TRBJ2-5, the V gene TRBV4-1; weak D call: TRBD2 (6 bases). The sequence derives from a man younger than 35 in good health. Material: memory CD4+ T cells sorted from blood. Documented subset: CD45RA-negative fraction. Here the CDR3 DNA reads TGCGCCAGCAGCCAATCTCGGGGGTACCAAGAGACCCAGTACTTC. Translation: CASSQSRGYQETQYF.